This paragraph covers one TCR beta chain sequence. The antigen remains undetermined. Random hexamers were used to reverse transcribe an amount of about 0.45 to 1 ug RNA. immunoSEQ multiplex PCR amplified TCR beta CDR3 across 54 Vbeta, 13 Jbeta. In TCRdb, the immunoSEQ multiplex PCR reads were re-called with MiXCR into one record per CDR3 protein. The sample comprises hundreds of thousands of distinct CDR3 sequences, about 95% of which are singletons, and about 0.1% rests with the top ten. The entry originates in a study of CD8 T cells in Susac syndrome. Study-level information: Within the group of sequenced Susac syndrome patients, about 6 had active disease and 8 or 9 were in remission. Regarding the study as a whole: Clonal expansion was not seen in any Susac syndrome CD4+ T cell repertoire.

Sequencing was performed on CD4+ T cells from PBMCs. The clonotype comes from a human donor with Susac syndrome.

The CDR3 sequence: CSAVRRQPHNEQFF. The CDR3 region has the DNA TGCAGTGCTGTCCGGAGACAACCACACAATGAGCAGTTCTTC. The chain employs TRBV20-1 and TRBJ2-1; D is unclear. Trimming removed 5 bases at V and 5 bases at J, with 16 bases between. The CDR3 extends over 14 amino acids. Germline CDR1 DFQATT, CDR2 SNEGSKA (reference sequence).